The text below deals with one TCR beta chain. In the study's own analysis: Amplification of reference gene primers provided the estimated nucleated cell counts. Repertoires were generated with immunoSEQ multiplex PCR, while TCRdb's copy carries only in-frame clones and drops some. V and J calls and clone size are those listed in that table; D and trimming were worked out from the DNA. The sample lists 200,000 to 250,000 clones; approximately 85% were seen once. The germline gives CDR1 LGHDT, CDR2 YNNKEL (reference sequence). V dropped 3 bases and J dropped 4 bases, with 9 bases sitting between them. This CDR3 region has 13 residues. The data originate from a study of blood T cell repertoires in COVID-19. For the study at large: Nucleic acid was either cDNA or gDNA, and it came from T cells, B-cell-depleted T cells, or PBMCs.

The clonotype comes from a woman aged 45-59 years with acute COVID-19. Input material: PBMCs or T cells enriched from blood (not recorded which). The chain employs TRBV3-1 (or the pseudogene TRBV3-2) and TRBJ1-1, with unresolved D. CDR3 loop: CASSHGVPTEAFF. CDR3 coding DNA: TGTGCCAGCAGCCACGGGGTTCCCACTGAAGCTTTCTTT.